Listed here is a single T cell receptor (beta chain). What it binds is unknown. This record belongs to a study of PD-L1 blockade in urothelial cancer. About the study: Between 0 and 3 prior chemotherapy regimens had been given to patients. Peripheral blood specimens exhibited a median yield of approximately 150,000 T cells. Findings and caveats of the study: The study found that durable-benefit patients expanded tumor-associated blood clones more at 3 weeks.

Templates that were synthetic TCR analogs were spiked into each PCR. The table came from immunoSEQ multiplex PCR; TCRdb's copy has only in-frame clones and leaves some out. The data show about 87,000 clones, roughly 90% seen once. The CDR3 contains 18 residues. Germline V CDR1 and CDR2: LNHNV, YYDKDF (reference sequence). The germline V and J ends were trimmed by 0 bases and 2 bases, with 14 bases remaining between them. Sample time point: pretreatment peripheral blood. The source is a woman of 80 years or more with urothelial cancer. This chain connects TRBV15 to TRBJ2-6, with D tentatively TRBD1 (5 bases). The sample here was PBMCs, taken around atezolizumab (anti-PD-L1) treatment. In nucleotides, the CDR3 is TGTGCCACCAGCAGAGACATTTTGGGGCTCCCTGGGGCCAACGTCCTGACTTTC. It translates to CATSRDILGLPGANVLTF.